This is a list of T cell receptor beta chains from one sample in a study of blood T cell repertoires in COVID-19. Sequencing used immunoSEQ multiplex PCR; TCRdb keeps in-frame clones, though not all of them. The sample records about 170,000 clones, 80% to 85% being singletons. Sequencing was performed on peripheral blood. All receptors come from a man aged 18 to 30 with active or convalescent COVID-19. Each CDR3 is given with its conserved first and last residue. D genes are given only for firm matches. Only part of the rows carry a size: once, few, many, or a class if the clone is expanded.

d_call: TRBD1; v_call: TRBV27; j_call: TRBJ1-2; clone_size: NA; cdr3_nt: TGTGCCAGCAGTCCACGGACAGGGAGCGTGGGCTACACCTTC; cdr3_aa: CASSPRTGSVGYTF
d_call: NA; v_call: TRBV25-1; j_call: TRBJ2-2; clone_size: once; cdr3_nt: TGTGCCAGCGCGGGACGCACAGGCCACACCGGGGAGCTGTTTTTT; cdr3_aa: CASAGRTGHTGELFF
d_call: NA; v_call: TRBV24-1; j_call: TRBJ1-2; clone_size: NA; cdr3_nt: TGTGCCACCAGTGATCCACTCTGTGGCTACACCTTC; cdr3_aa: CATSDPLCGYTF
d_call: NA; v_call: TRBV29-1; j_call: TRBJ1-1; clone_size: NA; cdr3_nt: TGCAGCGTGGAGGGGTGGGACACTGAAGCTTTCTTT; cdr3_aa: CSVEGWDTEAFF
d_call: NA; v_call: TRBV25-1; j_call: TRBJ2-3; clone_size: NA; cdr3_nt: TGTGCCAGCAGTGTCCGAGATACGCAGTATTTT; cdr3_aa: CASSVRDTQYF
d_call: NA; v_call: TRBV21-1; j_call: TRBJ1-2; clone_size: NA; cdr3_nt: TGTGCCAACTTGACAGGGAATCCCTATGGCTACACCTTC; cdr3_aa: CANLTGNPYGYTF
d_call: NA; v_call: TRBV11-2; j_call: TRBJ2-7; clone_size: NA; cdr3_nt: TGTGCCAGCAGCTTAGTTTTCGTCAGCTACGAGCAGTACTTC; cdr3_aa: CASSLVFVSYEQYF
d_call: TRBD2; v_call: TRBV11-2; j_call: TRBJ2-7; clone_size: NA; cdr3_nt: TGTGCCAGCAGCTTTAAACTAGCGGGAGGGTCGGGGCAGTACTTC; cdr3_aa: CASSFKLAGGSGQYF
d_call: NA; v_call: TRBV5-1; j_call: TRBJ1-1; clone_size: NA; cdr3_nt: TGCGCCAGCAGTACAACAGAGAACACTGAAGCTTTCTTT; cdr3_aa: CASSTTENTEAFF
d_call: TRBD2; v_call: TRBV10-2; j_call: TRBJ2-7; clone_size: NA; cdr3_nt: TGCGCCAGCAGTGGGGCGGGGGGTAATAAAGAGCAGTACTTC; cdr3_aa: CASSGAGGNKEQYF
d_call: TRBD2; v_call: TRBV2; j_call: TRBJ2-1; clone_size: NA; cdr3_nt: TGTGCCAGCAGCGACCAGTCGGGACTAGCGGCTTACAATGAGCAGTTCTTC; cdr3_aa: CASSDQSGLAAYNEQFF
d_call: TRBD2; v_call: TRBV6-1; j_call: TRBJ2-7; clone_size: NA; cdr3_nt: TGTGCCAGCAGTGAACCCACTAGCGGGAGGGCCTCGCAGTACTTC; cdr3_aa: CASSEPTSGRASQYF
d_call: TRBD1; v_call: TRBV7-9; j_call: TRBJ2-2; clone_size: NA; cdr3_nt: TGTGCCAGCCCCTTTTGGGACAGGGGAGCCGGGGAGCTGTTTTTT; cdr3_aa: CASPFWDRGAGELFF
d_call: TRBD1; v_call: TRBV27; j_call: TRBJ2-1; clone_size: NA; cdr3_nt: TGTGCCAGCAGTCCCCGAGTTACAGGGGTGGGGAACAATGAGCAGTTCTTC; cdr3_aa: CASSPRVTGVGNNEQFF
d_call: TRBD2; v_call: TRBV7-2; j_call: TRBJ2-5; clone_size: NA; cdr3_nt: TGTGCCAGCCGAAAGGATCCAGCGGGAGGTGTCGAGACCCAGTACTTC; cdr3_aa: CASRKDPAGGVETQYF
d_call: TRBD1; v_call: TRBV18; j_call: TRBJ1-1; clone_size: NA; cdr3_nt: TGTGCCAGCTCACCAGGCGAGGGCAGGGGGTACACTGAAGCTTTCTTT; cdr3_aa: CASSPGEGRGYTEAFF
d_call: TRBD2; v_call: TRBV4-1; j_call: TRBJ2-3; clone_size: once; cdr3_nt: TGCGCCAGCAGCCACCAAACTAGCGGGGGGGTGGGCACAGATACGCAGTATTTT; cdr3_aa: CASSHQTSGGVGTDTQYF
d_call: TRBD2; v_call: TRBV19; j_call: TRBJ2-7; clone_size: NA; cdr3_nt: TGTGCCAGTAGTACTGGACTAGCGGGGGGGCCCGACGAGCAGTACTTC; cdr3_aa: CASSTGLAGGPDEQYF
d_call: NA; v_call: TRBV12-3/TRBV12-4; j_call: TRBJ1-2; clone_size: few; cdr3_nt: TGTGCCAGCAGTTTAAGCGGGGGTGGCTACACCTTC; cdr3_aa: CASSLSGGGYTF
d_call: NA; v_call: TRBV19; j_call: TRBJ2-1; clone_size: NA; cdr3_nt: TGTGCCAGTAGTGCGGAAGGAGTCTCCTACAATGAGCAGTTCTTC; cdr3_aa: CASSAEGVSYNEQFF
d_call: TRBD2; v_call: TRBV7-2; j_call: TRBJ2-5; clone_size: NA; cdr3_nt: TGTGCCAGCAGCTTAGAGGGCGGGAGTGGGTTAGAGACCCAGTACTTC; cdr3_aa: CASSLEGGSGLETQYF
d_call: NA; v_call: TRBV10-1; j_call: TRBJ1-1; clone_size: once; cdr3_nt: TGCGCCAGCACAGCAACCAGGGTGGACACTGAAGCTTTCTTT; cdr3_aa: CASTATRVDTEAFF
d_call: NA; v_call: TRBV29-1; j_call: TRBJ1-1; clone_size: few; cdr3_nt: TGCAGCGTTGTCGGTCTGGGAGGAACTGAAGCTTTCTTT; cdr3_aa: CSVVGLGGTEAFF
d_call: TRBD1; v_call: TRBV6-6; j_call: TRBJ2-4; clone_size: NA; cdr3_nt: TGTGCCAGCAGTTACCGGGACAGGGAAAACATTCAGTACTTC; cdr3_aa: CASSYRDRENIQYF
d_call: NA; v_call: TRBV5-1; j_call: TRBJ1-2; clone_size: NA; cdr3_nt: TGCGCCAGCAGTTCGTCTCCACTTCAGGGAACCTATGGCTACACCTTC; cdr3_aa: CASSSSPLQGTYGYTF
d_call: TRBD1; v_call: TRBV7-2; j_call: TRBJ2-3; clone_size: NA; cdr3_nt: TGTGCCAGCAGCTTATGGGGGCAGGGGGCGTACACGCAGTATTTT; cdr3_aa: CASSLWGQGAYTQYF
d_call: NA; v_call: TRBV30; j_call: TRBJ2-5; clone_size: NA; cdr3_nt: TGTGCCTGGAGTATCCCGAACAGGCCCCAAGAGACCCAGTACTTC; cdr3_aa: CAWSIPNRPQETQYF
d_call: TRBD2; v_call: TRBV7-6; j_call: TRBJ2-7; clone_size: NA; cdr3_nt: TGTGCCAGCAGCCGGACTAGCGGGGCCTACGAGCAGTACTTC; cdr3_aa: CASSRTSGAYEQYF
d_call: TRBD1; v_call: TRBV10-3; j_call: TRBJ1-2; clone_size: NA; cdr3_nt: TGTGCCGCCGAAGGGGGCCAAAAAATCTATGGCTACACCTTC; cdr3_aa: CAAEGGQKIYGYTF
d_call: NA; v_call: TRBV14; j_call: TRBJ2-3; clone_size: NA; cdr3_nt: TGTGCCAGCAGCCAAGTTCGAGGGCGCACAGATACGCAGTATTTT; cdr3_aa: CASSQVRGRTDTQYF
d_call: TRBD2; v_call: TRBV5-8; j_call: TRBJ2-3; clone_size: once; cdr3_nt: TGTGCCAGCAGCCGGGGTCTAGCGGGACCAGATACGCAGTATTTT; cdr3_aa: CASSRGLAGPDTQYF
d_call: TRBD1; v_call: TRBV7-2; j_call: TRBJ1-5; clone_size: NA; cdr3_nt: TGTGCCAGCAGCCCAACAGGGGGCTTGGTTCAGCCCCAGCATTTT; cdr3_aa: CASSPTGGLVQPQHF
d_call: TRBD2; v_call: TRBV11-3; j_call: TRBJ2-3; clone_size: NA; cdr3_nt: TGTGCCAGCAGCTCCAGACTAGCGGGAGGAAAAGATACGCAGTATTTT; cdr3_aa: CASSSRLAGGKDTQYF
d_call: NA; v_call: TRBV5-1; j_call: TRBJ2-2; clone_size: NA; cdr3_nt: TGCGCCAGCAGTGCGCAGGGGGGGAACACCGGGGAGCTGTTTTTT; cdr3_aa: CASSAQGGNTGELFF